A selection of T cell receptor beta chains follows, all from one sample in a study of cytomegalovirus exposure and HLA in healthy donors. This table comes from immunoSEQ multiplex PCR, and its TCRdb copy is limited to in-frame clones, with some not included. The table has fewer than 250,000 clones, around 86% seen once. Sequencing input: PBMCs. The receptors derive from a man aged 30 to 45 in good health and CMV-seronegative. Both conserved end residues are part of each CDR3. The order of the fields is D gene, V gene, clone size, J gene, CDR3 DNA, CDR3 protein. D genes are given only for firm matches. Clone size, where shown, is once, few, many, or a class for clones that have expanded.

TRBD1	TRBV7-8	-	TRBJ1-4	TGTGCCAGCAGGTTTGAGGGACAGGGGAGTGAAAAACTGTTTTTT	CASRFEGQGSEKLFF
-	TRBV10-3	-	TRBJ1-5	TGTGCCATCAGTGAGACGCACCCGGGTCTAGACAATCAGCCCCAGCATTTT	CAISETHPGLDNQPQHF
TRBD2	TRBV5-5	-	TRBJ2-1	TGTGCCAGCAGCTTGGCGACTAGCGCGGGTTACAATGAGCAGTTCTTC	CASSLATSAGYNEQFF
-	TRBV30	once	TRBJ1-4	TGTGCCTGGAGTCCTGGGGGGATGAAAAAACTGTTTTTT	CAWSPGGMKKLFF
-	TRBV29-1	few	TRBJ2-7	TGCAGCGTTGGGACGGGGCGGGGAGGGGGCTACGAGCAGTACTTC	CSVGTGRGGGYEQYF
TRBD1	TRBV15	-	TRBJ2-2	TGTGCCACCAGCAGAGTGGGGACAGGGGGTGGGGAGCTGTTTTTT	CATSRVGTGGGELFF
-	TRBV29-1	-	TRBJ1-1	TGCAGCGTTGCCGGGACAAAGAACACTGAAGCTTTCTTT	CSVAGTKNTEAFF
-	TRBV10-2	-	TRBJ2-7	TGCGCCAGCAGTTCCGGGATCTACGAGCAGTACTTC	CASSSGIYEQYF
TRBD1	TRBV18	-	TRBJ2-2	TGTGCCGGCACCAGGGGGACCCAGCCAGCAGTGGACACCGGGGAGCTGTTTTTT	CAGTRGTQPAVDTGELFF
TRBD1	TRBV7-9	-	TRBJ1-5	TGTGCCAGCAGCCTGAATAGCGGGACAGGGAATCAGCCCCAGCATTTT	CASSLNSGTGNQPQHF
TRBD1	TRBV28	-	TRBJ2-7	TGTGCCAGCAGTTACGGAGGACAGGGGGCCTACGAGCAGTACTTC	CASSYGGQGAYEQYF
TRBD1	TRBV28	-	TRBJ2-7	TGTGCCAGCAGTCCTACGGGACAGGGGGATTGGGAGCAGTACTTC	CASSPTGQGDWEQYF
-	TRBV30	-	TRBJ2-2	TGTGCCTGGAGTGTCGCAGAAGACAGTTATGGGGAGCTGTTTTTT	CAWSVAEDSYGELFF
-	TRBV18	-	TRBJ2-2	TGTGCCAGCTCACCTATGGAGGTTCCAGCCGGGGAGCTGTTTTTT	CASSPMEVPAGELFF
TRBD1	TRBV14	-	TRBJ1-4	TGTGCCAGCAGCCACGGGACAGGGATTTCAACTAATGAAAAACTGTTTTTT	CASSHGTGISTNEKLFF
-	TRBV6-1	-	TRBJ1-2	TGTGCCAGCAGTGAATGGGTCAGGGGCTCTAGCTACACCTTC	CASSEWVRGSSYTF
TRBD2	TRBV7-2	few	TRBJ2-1	TGTGCCAGCAGCTTAATTGGGTTAGCGGGGGGTAGGAACAATGAGCAGTTCTTC	CASSLIGLAGGRNNEQFF
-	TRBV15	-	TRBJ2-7	TGTGCCACCAGCAGATCCGCCCAGGGATACTACGAGCAGTACTTC	CATSRSAQGYYEQYF
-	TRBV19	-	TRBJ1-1	TGTGCCAGTAGTATAGTACACACGATCGGGGACACTGAAGCTTTCTTT	CASSIVHTIGDTEAFF
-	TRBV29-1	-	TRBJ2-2	TGCAGCGTTGAGTCCGGGGAAACGAACACCGGGGAGCTGTTTTTT	CSVESGETNTGELFF
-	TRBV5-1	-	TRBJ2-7	TGCGCCAGCAACGTTAGGACTGGACCCTACGAGCAGTACTTC	CASNVRTGPYEQYF
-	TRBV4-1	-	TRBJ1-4	TGCGCCAGCAGCCGACTCTTAACTTCTCGTCGCCTTAATGAAAAACTGTTTTTT	CASSRLLTSRRLNEKLFF
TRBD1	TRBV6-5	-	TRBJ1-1	TGTGCCAGCAGCAGAGGACAGGGGGCTAACGCTTTCTTT	CASSRGQGANAFF
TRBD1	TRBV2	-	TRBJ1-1	TGTGCCAGCAGTGAACTGACAGGGACTGAAGCTTTCTTT	CASSELTGTEAFF
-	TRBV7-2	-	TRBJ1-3	TGTGCCAGCAGCCCCCGCGAGAGCTCTGGAAACACCATATATTTT	CASSPRESSGNTIYF
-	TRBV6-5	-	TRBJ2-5	TGTGCCAGCAGACATAGGACAGTGCAAGAGACCCAGTACTTC	CASRHRTVQETQYF
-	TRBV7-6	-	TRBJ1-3	TGTGCCAGCAGCTTCCTAACTGGAAACACCATATATTTT	CASSFLTGNTIYF
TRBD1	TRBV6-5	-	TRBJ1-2	TGTGCCAGCAGTTACGGACAGGGGGATGGCTACACCTTC	CASSYGQGDGYTF
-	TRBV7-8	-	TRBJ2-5	TGTGCCAGCAGCTCTCCCGCGGGGGCGCGGAGGAGAGAGACCCAGTACTTC	CASSSPAGARRRETQYF
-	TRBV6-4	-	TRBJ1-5	TGTGCCAGCAGAAAACAGGGAAAACAGCCCCAGCATTTT	CASRKQGKQPQHF
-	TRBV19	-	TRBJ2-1	TGTGCCAGTAGTATAGGACACTTCAACAATGAGCAGTTCTTC	CASSIGHFNNEQFF
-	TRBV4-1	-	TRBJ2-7	TGCGCCAGCAGCCAAGGCGGGTACTACGAGCAGTACTTC	CASSQGGYYEQYF
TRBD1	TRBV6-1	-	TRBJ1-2	TGTGCCAGCAGTGGCCAGGGGGGCTATGGCTACACCTTC	CASSGQGGYGYTF
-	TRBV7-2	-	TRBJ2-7	TGTGCCAGCAGCGTAACCCTAAGCGGGCTCTACGAGCAGTACTTC	CASSVTLSGLYEQYF
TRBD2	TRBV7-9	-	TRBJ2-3	TGTGCCAGCAGCTCATCGCCCGGGACTAGTGGTGTAGATACGCAGTATTTT	CASSSSPGTSGVDTQYF
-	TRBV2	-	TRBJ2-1	TGTGCCAGCAGTGAAGCGCTGGGACTCCAGAATGAGCAGTTCTTC	CASSEALGLQNEQFF
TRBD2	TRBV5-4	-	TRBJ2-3	TGTGCCAGCAGCCCCCCGGGGGGGCCGGGAGATACGCAGTATTTT	CASSPPGGPGDTQYF
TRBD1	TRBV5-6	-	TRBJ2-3	TGTGCCAGCAGCCTAAGGACAGGGGCGGCAGATACGCAGTATTTT	CASSLRTGAADTQYF
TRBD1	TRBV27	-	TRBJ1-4	TGTGCCAGCAGCCCCAGGACAGGGATGCCCACAACTAATGAAAAACTGTTTTTT	CASSPRTGMPTTNEKLFF
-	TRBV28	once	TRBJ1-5	TGTGCCAGCAGTGCTTTCGACATCAATCAGCCCCAGCATTTT	CASSAFDINQPQHF
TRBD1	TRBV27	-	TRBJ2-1	TGTGCCAGCAGTTTATACCGCGGACAGGGTCTTGGCAATGAGCAGTTCTTC	CASSLYRGQGLGNEQFF
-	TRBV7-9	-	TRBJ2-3	TGTGCCAGCAGCTCGCCGGGTGTGTCAGGGACAGATACGCAGTATTTT	CASSSPGVSGTDTQYF
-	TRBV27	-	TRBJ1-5	TGTGCCAGCAGTTCCGGGGGGGTCAATCAGCCCCAGCATTTT	CASSSGGVNQPQHF
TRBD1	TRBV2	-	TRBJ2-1	TGTGCCAGCAGTGAAGCGCGGACAGGGGGCGATGAGCAGTTCTTC	CASSEARTGGDEQFF
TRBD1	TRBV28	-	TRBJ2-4	TGTGCCAGCAGTCCGGGCCCGACAGGGGCAATGAGTCACATTCAGTACTTC	CASSPGPTGAMSHIQYF
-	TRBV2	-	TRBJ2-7	TGTGCCAGCAGCCCTTTACAGGCGGGGAACGAGCAGTACTTC	CASSPLQAGNEQYF
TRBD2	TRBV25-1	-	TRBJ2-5	TGTGCCAGCAGCTTGGGGGGGGGAGAGACCCAGTACTTC	CASSLGGGETQYF
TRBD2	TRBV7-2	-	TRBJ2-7	TGTGCCAGCAGCTTCAGAGGGCGGGAGGGCCTGAGTGAGCAGTACTTC	CASSFRGREGLSEQYF
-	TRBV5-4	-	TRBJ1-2	TGTGCCAGCAGTGTCACGGGGGGGAACTATGGCTACACCTTC	CASSVTGGNYGYTF
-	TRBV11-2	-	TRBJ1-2	TGTGCCAGCAGCTTATTAGGCGGACAAATGTTTGGTGGCTACACCTTC	CASSLLGGQMFGGYTF
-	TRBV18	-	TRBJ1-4	TGTGCCAGCTCACCTGGAGCAACTAATGAAAAACTGTTTTTT	CASSPGATNEKLFF
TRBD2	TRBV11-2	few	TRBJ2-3	TGTGCCAGCAGCTTAAGTGGCGGGGGGGCGACAGATACGCAGTATTTT	CASSLSGGGATDTQYF
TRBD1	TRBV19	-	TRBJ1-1	TGTGCCAGTAGTAGGACAGGGGGCGTCGGTACTGAAGCTTTCTTT	CASSRTGGVGTEAFF
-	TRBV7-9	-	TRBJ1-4	TGTGCCAGCAGCTTAGGAGAACAGGGTGGGGGTGAAAAACTGTTTTTT	CASSLGEQGGGEKLFF
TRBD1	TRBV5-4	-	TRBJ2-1	TGTGCCAGCAGGGGGACAGGGAGCAATGAGCAGTTCTTC	CASRGTGSNEQFF